The clone carrying this TCR beta chain was counted a single time. Participant-given clinical history determined each cohort assignment. The study counted Cohort 3 donors as recovered given two negative PCRs, clearance, or symptom resolution. The repertoire was sequenced with immunoSEQ multiplex PCR; TCRdb's copy has only in-frame clones and lacks some. This table has a few hundred thousand clones, about 90% appearing once. Germline CDR1 reads MDHEN; CDR2 reads SYDVKM. CDR3 length: 15 amino acids. Trimming shortened V by 4 bases and J by 5 bases, and 18 bases separated the two germline ends. The sample is drawn from a study of blood T cell repertoires in COVID-19.

J is TRBJ2-7 and V is TRBV28; D may be TRBD1 (6 bases). The material sequenced was PBMCs or T cells enriched from blood (not recorded which). The receptor was derived from a woman aged 30 to 39 who had recovered from COVID-19. CDR3 sequence: CASSSGSTGSNEQYF. As DNA, the CDR3 is TGTGCCAGCAGTTCGGGGTCCACAGGGAGCAACGAGCAGTACTTC.